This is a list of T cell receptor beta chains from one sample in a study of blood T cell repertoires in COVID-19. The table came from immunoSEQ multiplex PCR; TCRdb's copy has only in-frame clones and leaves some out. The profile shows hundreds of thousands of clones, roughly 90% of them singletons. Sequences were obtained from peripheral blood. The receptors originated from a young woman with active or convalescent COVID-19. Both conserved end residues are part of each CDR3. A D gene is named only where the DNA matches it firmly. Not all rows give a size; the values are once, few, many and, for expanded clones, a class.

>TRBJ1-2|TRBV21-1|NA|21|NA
TGTGCCAGCAGCAAATACGGTCGGGAAGCGGGTGGTCAGGGGGCCCGCTATGGCTACACCTTC
CASSKYGREAGGQGARYGYTF
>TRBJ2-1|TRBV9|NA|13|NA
TGTGCCAGCAGCGCGGACTTTTACAATGAGCAGTTCTTC
CASSADFYNEQFF
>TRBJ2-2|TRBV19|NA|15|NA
TGTGCCAGTAGTATCCCAGCGGGGAACACCGGGGAGCTGTTTTTT
CASSIPAGNTGELFF
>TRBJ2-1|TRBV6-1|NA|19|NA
TGTGCCAGCAGTGAAGCAGCCGGGTGGGCGGGATATTCCTACAATGAGCAGTTCTTC
CASSEAAGWAGYSYNEQFF
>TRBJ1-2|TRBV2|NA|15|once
TGTGCCAGCATGGGACATCAACCTGTTAACTATGGCTACACCTTC
CASMGHQPVNYGYTF
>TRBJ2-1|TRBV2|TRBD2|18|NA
TGTGCCAGCAGTGAAGTGGAGACTAGCGGAGCAAAGGGGAATGAGCAGTTCTTC
CASSEVETSGAKGNEQFF
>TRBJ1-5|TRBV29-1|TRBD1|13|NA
TGCAGCGTTGATACAGGGGAGAATCAGCCCCAGCATTTT
CSVDTGENQPQHF
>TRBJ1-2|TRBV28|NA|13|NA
TGTGCCAGCAAACTGGGGGGGAGTCTTGGCTACACCTTC
CASKLGGSLGYTF
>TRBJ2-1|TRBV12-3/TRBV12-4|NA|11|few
TGTGCCAGCAGCCCAAACACTGAGCAGTTCTTC
CASSPNTEQFF
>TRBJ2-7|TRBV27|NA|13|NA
TGTGCCAGCAGTCCACGACAGGTTAACGAGCAGTACTTC
CASSPRQVNEQYF
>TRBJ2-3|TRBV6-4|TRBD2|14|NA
TGTGCCAGCAGCTCACTAGCGGGCACAGATACGCAGTATTTT
CASSSLAGTDTQYF
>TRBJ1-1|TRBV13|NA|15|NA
TGTGCCAGCAGCAACGGGGGTGTCGGGAACACTGAAGCTTTCTTT
CASSNGGVGNTEAFF
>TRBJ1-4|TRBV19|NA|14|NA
TGTGCCACCAAAGCGCGGACAGCCTCTGAAAAACTGTTTTTT
CATKARTASEKLFF
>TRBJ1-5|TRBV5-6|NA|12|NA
TGTGCCAGCAGCTTGGCGTCGTCGCCCCAGCATTTT
CASSLASSPQHF
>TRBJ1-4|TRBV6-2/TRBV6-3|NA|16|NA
TGTGCCAGCAGTTTAATACCAGGGGTAACTAATGAAAAACTGTTTTTT
CASSLIPGVTNEKLFF
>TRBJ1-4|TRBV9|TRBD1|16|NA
TGTGCCAGCAGCGTAGCCGGACAGGGGATTAATGAAAAACTGTTTTTT
CASSVAGQGINEKLFF
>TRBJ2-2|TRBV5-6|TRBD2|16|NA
TGTGCCAGCAGCTTGGGACTAGCGGGAGGAACCGGGGAGCTGTTTTTT
CASSLGLAGGTGELFF
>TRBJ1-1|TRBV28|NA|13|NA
TGTGCCAGCGATAGGACGGGGAGGACTGAAGCTTTCTTT
CASDRTGRTEAFF
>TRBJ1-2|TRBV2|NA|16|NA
TGTGCCAGCAGTGAAGAGGAGAGAACAGGGCGGCGAGGCTACACCTTC
CASSEEERTGRRGYTF
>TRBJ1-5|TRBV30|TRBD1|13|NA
TGTGCCTGGGGGGACAGTAGCAATCAGCCCCAGCATTTT
CAWGDSSNQPQHF
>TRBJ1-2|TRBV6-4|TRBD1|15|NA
TGTGCCAGCAGTGACTCGGCCCTGACAGGGAATGGCTACACCTTC
CASSDSALTGNGYTF
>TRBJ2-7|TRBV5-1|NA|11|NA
TGCGCCAGCAAGGGGGAGTACGAGCAGTACTTC
CASKGEYEQYF
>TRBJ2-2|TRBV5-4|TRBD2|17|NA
TGTGCCAGCAGCCTAAGTTACAGCGGGAGGGCCTCCGGGGAGCTGTTTTTT
CASSLSYSGRASGELFF
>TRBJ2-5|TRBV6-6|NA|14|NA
TGTGCCAGCAGTTACTCGTTGGTAGCAGAGACCCAGTACTTC
CASSYSLVAETQYF
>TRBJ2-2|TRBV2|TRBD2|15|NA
TGTGCCAGCAGGGGACTAGCGGGAGGTGGGCGGGAGCTGTTTTTT
CASRGLAGGGRELFF
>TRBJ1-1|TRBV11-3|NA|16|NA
TGTGCCAGCAGCTCGGGCGGGAGTCTGGGGAACACTGAAGCTTTCTTT
CASSSGGSLGNTEAFF
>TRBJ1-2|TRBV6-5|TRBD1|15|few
TGTGCCAGCAGTTACGGCCAGGGGGCGATTGGTGGCTACACCTTC
CASSYGQGAIGGYTF
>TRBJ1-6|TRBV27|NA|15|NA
TGTGCCAGCAGTTTAGGGGACACATATAATTCACCCCTCCACTTT
CASSLGDTYNSPLHF
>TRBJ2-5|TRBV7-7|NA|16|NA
TGTGCCAGCAGCTGGGGCCTAAGCGGGCACCAAGAGACCCAGTACTTC
CASSWGLSGHQETQYF
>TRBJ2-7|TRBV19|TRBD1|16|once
TGTGCCAGTAGTCCCGGGACAGGCGCTTATACTTACGAGCAGTACTTC
CASSPGTGAYTYEQYF
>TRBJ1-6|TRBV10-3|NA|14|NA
TGTGCCAGCGCATTAAGCTCCTATAATTCACCCCTCCACTTT
CASALSSYNSPLHF
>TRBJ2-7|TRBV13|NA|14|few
TGTGCCAGCAGCTTAGGTGGGCCATACGGCGAGCAGTACTTC
CASSLGGPYGEQYF
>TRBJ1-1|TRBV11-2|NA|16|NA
TGTGCCAGCAGCTTAGCTGATTATGGGCCCCGCACTGAAGCTTTCTTT
CASSLADYGPRTEAFF
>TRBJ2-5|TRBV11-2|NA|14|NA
TGTGCCAGCAGCTTAGTTAGCGCTGTAGAGACCCAGTACTTC
CASSLVSAVETQYF
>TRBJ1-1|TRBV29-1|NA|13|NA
TGCAGCGTTGTAGAACAGGGAAGACCTGAAGCTTTCTTT
CSVVEQGRPEAFF
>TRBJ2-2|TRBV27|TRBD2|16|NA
TGTGCCAGCAGATCTAGCGGGAGGGCCGTGGTCGGGGAGCTGTTTTTT
CASRSSGRAVVGELFF
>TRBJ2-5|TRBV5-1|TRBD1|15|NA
TGCGCCAGCAGCTTGGATAGACAGGGGTGGGAGACCCAGTACTTC
CASSLDRQGWETQYF
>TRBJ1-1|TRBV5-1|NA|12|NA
TGCGCCAGCAGCGAACCCGACAGGGAAGCTTTCTTT
CASSEPDREAFF
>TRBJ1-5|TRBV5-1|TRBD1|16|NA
TGCGCCAGCAGCTTTGGACAGGGGGCGAATACTCAGCCCCAGCATTTT
CASSFGQGANTQPQHF
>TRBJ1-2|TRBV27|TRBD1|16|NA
TGTGCCAGCAGTCGACAAGGGCCGGGACAGCACTATGGCTACACCTTC
CASSRQGPGQHYGYTF
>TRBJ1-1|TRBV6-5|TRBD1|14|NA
TGTGCCAGCAAACCCCCTCCGAGGACAGGGGCCGCTTTCTTT
CASKPPPRTGAAFF
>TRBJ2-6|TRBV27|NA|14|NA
TGTGCCAGCAGTCCCCCCGGGGTGGCCAACGTCCTGACTTTC
CASSPPGVANVLTF
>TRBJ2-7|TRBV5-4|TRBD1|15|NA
TGTGCCAGCAGCTTGGCGGGACAGGGGGGCTACGAGCAGTACTTC
CASSLAGQGGYEQYF